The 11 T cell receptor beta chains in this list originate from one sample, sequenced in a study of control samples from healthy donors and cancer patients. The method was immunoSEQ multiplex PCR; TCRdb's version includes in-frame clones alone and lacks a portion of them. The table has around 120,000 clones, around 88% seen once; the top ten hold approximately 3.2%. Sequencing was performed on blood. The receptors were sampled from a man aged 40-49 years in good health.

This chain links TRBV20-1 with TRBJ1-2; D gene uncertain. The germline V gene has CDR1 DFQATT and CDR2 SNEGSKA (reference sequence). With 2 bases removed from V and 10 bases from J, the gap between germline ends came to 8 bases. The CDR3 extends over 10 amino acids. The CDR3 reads CSARRTDYTF. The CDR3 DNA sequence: TGCAGTGCTAGAAGGACGGACTACACCTTC.

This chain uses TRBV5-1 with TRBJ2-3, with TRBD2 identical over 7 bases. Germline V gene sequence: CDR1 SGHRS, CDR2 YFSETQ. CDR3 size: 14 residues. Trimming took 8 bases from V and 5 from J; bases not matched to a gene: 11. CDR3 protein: CASEPSGARDTQYF. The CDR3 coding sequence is TGCGCCAGTGAACCTAGCGGAGCAAGAGATACGCAGTATTTT.

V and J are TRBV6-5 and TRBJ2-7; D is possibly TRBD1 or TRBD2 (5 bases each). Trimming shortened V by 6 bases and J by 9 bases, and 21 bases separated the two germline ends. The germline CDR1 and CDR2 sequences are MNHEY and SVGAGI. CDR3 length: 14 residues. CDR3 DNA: TGTGCCAGCAGCGACCCCGGGGACCGAAGGGTGCAGTACTTC. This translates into CASSDPGDRRVQYF.

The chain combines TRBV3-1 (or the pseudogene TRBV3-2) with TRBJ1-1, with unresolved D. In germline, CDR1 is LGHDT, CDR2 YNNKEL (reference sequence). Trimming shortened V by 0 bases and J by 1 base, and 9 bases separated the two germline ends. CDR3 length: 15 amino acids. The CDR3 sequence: CASSQENLQNTEAFF. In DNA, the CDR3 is TGTGCCAGCAGCCAAGAGAACCTCCAGAACACTGAAGCTTTCTTT.

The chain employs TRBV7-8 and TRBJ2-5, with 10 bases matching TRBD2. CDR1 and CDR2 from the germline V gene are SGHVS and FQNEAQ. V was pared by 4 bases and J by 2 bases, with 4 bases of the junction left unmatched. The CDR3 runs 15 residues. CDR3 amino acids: CASSWGLAIQETQYF. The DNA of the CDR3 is TGTGCCAGCAGCTGGGGACTAGCGATACAAGAGACCCAGTACTTC.

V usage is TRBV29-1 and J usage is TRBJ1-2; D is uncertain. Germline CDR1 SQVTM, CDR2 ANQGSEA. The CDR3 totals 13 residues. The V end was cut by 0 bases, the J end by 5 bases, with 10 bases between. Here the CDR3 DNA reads TGCAGCGTTGAAGATAGAAGGAAGTATGGCTACACCTTC. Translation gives CSVEDRRKYGYTF.

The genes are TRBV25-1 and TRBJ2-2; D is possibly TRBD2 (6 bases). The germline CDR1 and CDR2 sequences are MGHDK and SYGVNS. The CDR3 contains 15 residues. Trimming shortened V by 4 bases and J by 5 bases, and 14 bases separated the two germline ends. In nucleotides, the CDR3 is TGTGCCAGCAGTGGATCCGGGAGTCAGACCGGGGAGCTGTTTTTT. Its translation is CASSGSGSQTGELFF.

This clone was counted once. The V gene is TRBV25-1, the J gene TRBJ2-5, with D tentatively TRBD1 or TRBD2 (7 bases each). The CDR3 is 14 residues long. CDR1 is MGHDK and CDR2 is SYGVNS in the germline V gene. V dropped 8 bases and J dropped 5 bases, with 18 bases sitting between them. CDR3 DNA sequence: TGTGCCAGCGGAAAAGGGAGGGGGCCCGAGACCCAGTACTTC. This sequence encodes CASGKGRGPETQYF.

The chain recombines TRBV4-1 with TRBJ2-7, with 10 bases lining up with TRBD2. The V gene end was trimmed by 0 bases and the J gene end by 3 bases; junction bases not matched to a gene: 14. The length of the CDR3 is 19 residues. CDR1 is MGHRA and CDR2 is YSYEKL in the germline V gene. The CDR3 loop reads CASSQDRGLAGVDNYEQYF. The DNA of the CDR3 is TGCGCCAGCAGCCAAGATCGTGGCCTAGCGGGGGTTGATAACTACGAGCAGTACTTC.

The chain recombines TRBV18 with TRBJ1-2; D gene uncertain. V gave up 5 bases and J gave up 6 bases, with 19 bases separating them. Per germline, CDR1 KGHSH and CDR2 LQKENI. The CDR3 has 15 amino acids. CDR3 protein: CASSAYSGRYDGYTF. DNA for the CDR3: TGTGCCAGCTCAGCCTACAGCGGTCGATACGATGGCTACACCTTC.

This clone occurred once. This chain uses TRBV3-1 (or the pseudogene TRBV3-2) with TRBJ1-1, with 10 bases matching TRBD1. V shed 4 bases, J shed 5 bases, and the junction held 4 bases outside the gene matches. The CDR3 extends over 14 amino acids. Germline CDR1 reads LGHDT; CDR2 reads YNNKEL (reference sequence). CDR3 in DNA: TGTGCCAGCAGCCGCCCGGGACAGGGGACTGAAGCTTTCTTT. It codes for CASSRPGQGTEAFF.